This T cell receptor beta chain stems from a study of T-cell reconstitution after alpha-beta-depleted transplantation in children (dated by TCRdb to between 2015 and 2016). Regarding the research as a whole: Using TCR repertoire profiling, the study quantitatively followed how T-cell immune reconstitution unfolded in children after TCRalphabeta/CD19-depleted allogeneic hematopoietic cell transplantation. General conclusions and limits of the study: In some patients, high TCRbeta diversity at day 60 was attributed to recipient T cells and intrathymic progenitors that had survived conditioning. Hyperexpanded clone frequencies declined over subsequent months; after one year, T-cell counts and TCRbeta diversity were mostly attributed to newly produced T cells. The apparently early alphabetaT-cell count recovery about two months after transplant was reportedly dependent on only several hundred rapidly expanded clones derived from non-depleted graft cells.

Library preparation employed PCR. Sequencer: Illumina HiSeq 2500. TCR library preparation used molecular barcoding, with unique molecular identifiers applied to normalize quantification of the TCRbeta repertoire. The raw public data were reprocessed by TCRdb itself: fastp quality trimming at Q25, MiXCR clonotype calling, in-frame beta chains only. Identical CDR3 proteins give one entry, which carries the most common genes and DNA. The sample table contains approximately 80,000 distinct CDR3 sequences; only one count was recorded for roughly 14% of them. 25% to 30% of the sample rests with the top ten. This specimen's treatment or condition label, interpreted: allogeneic hematopoietic cell transplantation with graft depleted of TCRalphabeta T cells and CD19 B cells. The transplant recipients were children given TCRalphabeta/CD19-depleted allogeneic hematopoietic cell grafts. A word on this clonotype: Its antigen remains undetermined. No base quality values were provided; no much bigger clone lies one nucleotide off.

CDR1 DFQATT and CDR2 SNEGSKA were looked up in the germline V gene (reference sequence). Its CDR3 holds 14 amino acids, cysteine through phenylalanine. Just the 42-base CDR3 DNA is kept, in frame starting at base 1. V is pruned by 3 bases and J by 0 bases, leaving 3 bases of the junction without a gene match. The TCR was taken from a male patient between 2 and 10 years old who had a stem cell transplant for acute lymphoblastic leukemia, so the T cells may come from the graft donor. The starting material was PBMCs, mostly from graft donor cells, obtained 180 days after TCRalphabeta/CD19-depleted stem cell transplant. Recombination linked TRBV20-1 to TRBJ1-1, and 8 junctional nucleotides match TRBD1. The CDR3 is CSASHRGLNTEAFF. DNA sequence: TGCAGTGCTAGCCACAGGGGGTTGAACACTGAAGCTTTCTTT.